This TCR beta chain was obtained from a study of cytomegalovirus exposure and HLA in healthy donors. Germline V gives CDR1 MDHEN, CDR2 SYDVKM. The CDR3 length is 15 residues. At sampling all donors were nominally healthy, likely with unrecorded immune exposures. It was with 60 Vbeta and 13 Jbeta primers that the PCR ran. TCRdb keeps only in-frame clones here, not all; method: immunoSEQ multiplex PCR. The table includes about 110,000 clones, 77% detected once. The origin of this receptor is a male donor in good health and CMV-seronegative. The genes are TRBV28 and TRBJ2-5, with 7 bases aligning to TRBD1. The J call may be wrong; the DNA end is better matched by TRBJ2-7. Source material: PBMCs. This chain's CDR3 is CASSLWGTDNYEQYF. The DNA of the CDR3 is TGTGCCAGCAGTTTATGGGGGACAGATAACTACGAGCAGTACTTC.